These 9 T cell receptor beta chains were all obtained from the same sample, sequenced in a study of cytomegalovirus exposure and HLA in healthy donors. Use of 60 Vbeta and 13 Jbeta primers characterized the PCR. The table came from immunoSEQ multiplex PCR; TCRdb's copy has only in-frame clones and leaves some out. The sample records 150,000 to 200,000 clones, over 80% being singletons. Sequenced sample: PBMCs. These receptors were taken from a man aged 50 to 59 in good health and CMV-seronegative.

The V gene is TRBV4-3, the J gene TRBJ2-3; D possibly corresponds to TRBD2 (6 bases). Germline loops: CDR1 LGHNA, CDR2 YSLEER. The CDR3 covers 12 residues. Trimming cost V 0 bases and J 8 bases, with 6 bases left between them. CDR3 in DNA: TGCGCCAGCAGCCAAGAGGGGGGTACGCAGTATTTT. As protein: CASSQEGGTQYF.

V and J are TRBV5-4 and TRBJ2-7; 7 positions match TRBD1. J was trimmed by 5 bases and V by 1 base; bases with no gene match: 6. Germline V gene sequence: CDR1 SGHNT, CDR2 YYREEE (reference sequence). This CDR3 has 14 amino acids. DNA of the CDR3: TGTGCCAGCAGCTTGAGGACAGGATTGAACGAGCAGTACTTC. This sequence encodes CASSLRTGLNEQYF.

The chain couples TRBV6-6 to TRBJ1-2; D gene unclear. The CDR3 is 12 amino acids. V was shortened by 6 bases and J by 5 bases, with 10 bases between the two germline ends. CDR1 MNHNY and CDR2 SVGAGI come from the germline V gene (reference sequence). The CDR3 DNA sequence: TGTGCCAGCAGAGCGACGGAATATGGCTACACCTTC. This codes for CASRATEYGYTF.

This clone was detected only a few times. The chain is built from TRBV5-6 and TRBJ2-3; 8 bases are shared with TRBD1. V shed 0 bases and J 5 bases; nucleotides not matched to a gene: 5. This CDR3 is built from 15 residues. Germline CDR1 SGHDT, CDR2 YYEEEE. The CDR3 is CASSLETGVGDTQYF. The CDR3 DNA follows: TGTGCCAGCAGCTTGGAGACAGGGGTGGGAGATACGCAGTATTTT.

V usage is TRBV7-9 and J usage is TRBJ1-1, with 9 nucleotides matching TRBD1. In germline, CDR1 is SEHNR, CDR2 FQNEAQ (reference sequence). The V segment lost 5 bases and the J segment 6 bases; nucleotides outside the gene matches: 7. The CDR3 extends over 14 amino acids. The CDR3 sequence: CASSRPGQGAEAFF. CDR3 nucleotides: TGTGCCAGCAGCAGACCGGGACAGGGCGCTGAAGCTTTCTTT.

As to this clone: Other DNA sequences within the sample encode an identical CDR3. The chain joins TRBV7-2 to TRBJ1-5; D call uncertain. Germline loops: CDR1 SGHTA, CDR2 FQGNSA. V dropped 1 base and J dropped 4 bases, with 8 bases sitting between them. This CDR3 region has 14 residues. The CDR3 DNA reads TGTGCCAGCAGCTTAGAGGGCGGGAATCAGCCCCAGCATTTT. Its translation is CASSLEGGNQPQHF.

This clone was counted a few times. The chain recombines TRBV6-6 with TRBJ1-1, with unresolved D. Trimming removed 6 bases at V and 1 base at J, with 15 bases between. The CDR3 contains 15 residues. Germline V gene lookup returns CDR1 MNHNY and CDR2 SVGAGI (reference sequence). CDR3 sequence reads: CASSFDGLANTEAFF. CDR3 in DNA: TGTGCCAGCAGCTTCGACGGGTTAGCGAACACTGAAGCTTTCTTT.

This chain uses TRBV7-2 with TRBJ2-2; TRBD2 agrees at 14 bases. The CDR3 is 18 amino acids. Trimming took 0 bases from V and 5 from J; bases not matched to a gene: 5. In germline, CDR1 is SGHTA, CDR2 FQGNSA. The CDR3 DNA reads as TGTGCCAGCAGCTTAGCCTTGGGGACTAGCGGGAGAACCGGGGAGCTGTTTTTT. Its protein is CASSLALGTSGRTGELFF.

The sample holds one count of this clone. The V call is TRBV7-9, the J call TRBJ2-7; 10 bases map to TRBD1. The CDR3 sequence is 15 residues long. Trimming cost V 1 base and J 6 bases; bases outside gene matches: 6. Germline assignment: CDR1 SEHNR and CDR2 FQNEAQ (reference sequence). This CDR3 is CASSLVLTGGSEQYF. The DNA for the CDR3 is TGTGCCAGCAGCTTAGTGTTGACAGGGGGCTCCGAGCAGTACTTC. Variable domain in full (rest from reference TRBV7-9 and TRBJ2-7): DTGVSQNPRHKITKRGQNVTFRCDPISEHNRLYWYRQTLGQGPEFLTYFQNEAQLEKSRLLSDRFSAERPKGSFSTLEIQRTEQGDSAMYLCASSLVLTGGSEQYFGPGTRLTVT.